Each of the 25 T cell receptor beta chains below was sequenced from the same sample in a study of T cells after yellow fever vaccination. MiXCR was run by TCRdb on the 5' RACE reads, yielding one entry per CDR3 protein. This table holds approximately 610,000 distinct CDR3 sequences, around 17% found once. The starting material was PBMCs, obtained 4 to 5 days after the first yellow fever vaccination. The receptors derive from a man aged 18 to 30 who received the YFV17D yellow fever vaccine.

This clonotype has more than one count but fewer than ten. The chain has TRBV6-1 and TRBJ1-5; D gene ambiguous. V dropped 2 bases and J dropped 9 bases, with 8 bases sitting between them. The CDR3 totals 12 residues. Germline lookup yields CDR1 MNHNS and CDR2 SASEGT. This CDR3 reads CASSERKRPQHF. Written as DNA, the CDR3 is TGTGCCAGCAGTGAACGGAAGCGGCCCCAGCATTTT.

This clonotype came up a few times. The CDR3: CASSARDNQPQHF. Here the CDR3 DNA reads TGTGCCAGTAGTGCAAGGGATAATCAGCCCCAGCATTTT. The chain combines TRBV19 with TRBJ1-5; the D is unclear. Germline V gives CDR1 LNHDA, CDR2 SQIVND (reference sequence). This CDR3 region has 13 residues. The V end lost 5 bases, the J end lost 4 bases, and 9 bases lay between the germline ends.

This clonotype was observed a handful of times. The chain's CDR3 is CASSQGWRERADTQYF. CDR3 DNA sequence: TGCGCCAGCAGCCAAGGGTGGCGGGAGAGGGCAGATACGCAGTATTTT. The chain has TRBV4-3 and TRBJ2-3; TRBD2 matches 7 bases. Germline loops: CDR1 LGHNA, CDR2 YSLEER. The junction had 8 bases not matched to a gene; V was cut back by 1 base and J by 4 bases. There are 16 residues in the CDR3.

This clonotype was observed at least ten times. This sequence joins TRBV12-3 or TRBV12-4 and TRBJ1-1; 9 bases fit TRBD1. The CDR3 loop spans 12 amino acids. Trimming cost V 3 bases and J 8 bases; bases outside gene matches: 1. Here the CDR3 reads CASSFDRGEAFF. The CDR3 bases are TGTGCCAGCAGTTTCGACAGGGGGGAAGCTTTCTTT.

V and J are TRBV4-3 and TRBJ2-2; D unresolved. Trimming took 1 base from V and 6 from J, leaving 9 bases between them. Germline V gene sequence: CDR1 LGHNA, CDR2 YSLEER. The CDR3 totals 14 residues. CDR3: CASSQVELSGELFF. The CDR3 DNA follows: TGCGCCAGCAGCCAAGTCGAGCTGTCCGGGGAGCTGTTTTTT.

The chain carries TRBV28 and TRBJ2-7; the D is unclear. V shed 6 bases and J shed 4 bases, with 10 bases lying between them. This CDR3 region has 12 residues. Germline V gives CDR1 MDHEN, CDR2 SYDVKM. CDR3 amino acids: CASSHKGYEQYV. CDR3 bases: TGTGCCAGCAGCCACAAAGGGTACGAGCAGTACGTC.

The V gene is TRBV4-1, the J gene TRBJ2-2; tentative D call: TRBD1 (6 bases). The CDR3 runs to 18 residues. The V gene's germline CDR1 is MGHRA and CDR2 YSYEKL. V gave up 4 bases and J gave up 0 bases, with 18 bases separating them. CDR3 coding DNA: TGCGCCAGCAGCCTATACCTGGGACACATCGCGAACACCGGGGAGCTGTTTTTT. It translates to CASSLYLGHIANTGELFF.

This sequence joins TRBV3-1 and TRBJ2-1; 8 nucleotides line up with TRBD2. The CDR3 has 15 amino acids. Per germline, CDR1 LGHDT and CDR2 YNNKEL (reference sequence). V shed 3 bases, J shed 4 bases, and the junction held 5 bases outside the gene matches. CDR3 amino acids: CASSQRRGGYNEQFF. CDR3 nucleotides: TGTGCCAGCAGCCAGAGACGGGGGGGGTACAATGAGCAGTTCTTC.

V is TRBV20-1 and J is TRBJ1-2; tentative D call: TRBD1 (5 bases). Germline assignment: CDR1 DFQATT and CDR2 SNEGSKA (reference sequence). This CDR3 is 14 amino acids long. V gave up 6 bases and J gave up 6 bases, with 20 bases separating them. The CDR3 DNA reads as TGCAGTGCAGACCCCAGGGTCTCAGAACATGGCTACACCTTC. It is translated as CSADPRVSEHGYTF.

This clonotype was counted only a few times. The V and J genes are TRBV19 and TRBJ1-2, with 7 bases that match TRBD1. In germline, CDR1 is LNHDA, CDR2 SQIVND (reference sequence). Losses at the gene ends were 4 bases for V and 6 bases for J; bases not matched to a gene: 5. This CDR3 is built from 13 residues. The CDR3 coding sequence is TGTGCCAGTAGTACCCCGACAGGGAATGGCTACACCTTC. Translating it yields CASSTPTGNGYTF.

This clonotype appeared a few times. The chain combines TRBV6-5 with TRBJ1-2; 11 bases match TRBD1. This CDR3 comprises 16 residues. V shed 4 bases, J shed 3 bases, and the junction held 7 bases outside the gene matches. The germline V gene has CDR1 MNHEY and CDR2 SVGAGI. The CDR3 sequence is CASSLPPGQGDYGYTF. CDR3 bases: TGTGCCAGCAGTTTGCCCCCGGGACAGGGGGACTATGGCTACACCTTC.

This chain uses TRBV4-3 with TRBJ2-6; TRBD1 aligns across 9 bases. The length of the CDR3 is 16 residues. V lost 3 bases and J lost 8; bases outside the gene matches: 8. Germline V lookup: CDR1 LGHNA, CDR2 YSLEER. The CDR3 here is CASSQAEGQGTNVLTF. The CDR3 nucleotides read TGCGCCAGCAGCCAGGCCGAGGGACAGGGTACCAACGTCCTGACTTTC.

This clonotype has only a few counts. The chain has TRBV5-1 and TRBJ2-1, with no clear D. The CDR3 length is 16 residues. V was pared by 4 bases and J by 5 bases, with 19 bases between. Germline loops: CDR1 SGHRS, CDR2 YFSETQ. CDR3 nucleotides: TGCGCCAGCAGCCCCCCTGGCAGCGAAGGAAACAATGAGCAGTTCTTC. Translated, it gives CASSPPGSEGNNEQFF.

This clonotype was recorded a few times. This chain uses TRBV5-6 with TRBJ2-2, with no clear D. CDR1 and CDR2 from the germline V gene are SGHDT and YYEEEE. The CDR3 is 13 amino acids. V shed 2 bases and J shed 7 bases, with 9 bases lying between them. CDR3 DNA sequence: TGTGCCAGCAGCTTTCTCGGTGGCGGGGAGCTGTTTTTT. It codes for CASSFLGGGELFF.

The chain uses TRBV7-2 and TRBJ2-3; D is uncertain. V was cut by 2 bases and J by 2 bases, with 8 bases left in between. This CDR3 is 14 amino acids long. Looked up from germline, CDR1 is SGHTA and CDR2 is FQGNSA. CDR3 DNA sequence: TGTGCCAGCAGCTTATCCTCATACACAGATACGCAGTATTTT. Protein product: CASSLSSYTDTQYF.

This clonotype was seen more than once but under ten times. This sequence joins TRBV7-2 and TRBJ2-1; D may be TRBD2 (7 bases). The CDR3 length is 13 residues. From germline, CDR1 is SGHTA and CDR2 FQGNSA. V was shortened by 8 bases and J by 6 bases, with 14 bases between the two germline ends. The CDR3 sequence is CASLLGGGNEQFF. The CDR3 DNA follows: TGTGCCAGCCTTCTGGGAGGGGGCAATGAGCAGTTCTTC.

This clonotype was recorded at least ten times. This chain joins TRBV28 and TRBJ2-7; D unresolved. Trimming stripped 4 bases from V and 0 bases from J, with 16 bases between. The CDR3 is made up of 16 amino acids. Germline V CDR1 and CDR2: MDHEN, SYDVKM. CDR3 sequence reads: CASSSPPDAYSYEQYV. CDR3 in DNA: TGTGCCAGCAGTTCGCCCCCGGACGCTTACTCCTACGAGCAGTACGTC.

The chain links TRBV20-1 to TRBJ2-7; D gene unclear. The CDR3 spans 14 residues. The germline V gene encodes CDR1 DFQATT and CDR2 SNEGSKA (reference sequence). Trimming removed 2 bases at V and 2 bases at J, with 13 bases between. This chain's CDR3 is CSARLSQQPYEQYF. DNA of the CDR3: TGCAGTGCTAGACTCTCCCAGCAGCCCTACGAGCAGTACTTC.

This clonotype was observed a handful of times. CDR3 nucleotide sequence: TGTGCCAGCAGTCACCGGACTCCGAGGGGTACCGGGGAGCTGTTTTTT. Translation gives CASSHRTPRGTGELFF. The chain couples TRBV12-3 or TRBV12-4 to TRBJ2-2; possibly TRBD1 or TRBD2 for D (5 bases each). The V gene lost 5 bases and the J gene lost 5 bases, with 18 bases spanning the gap. The CDR3 covers 16 residues.

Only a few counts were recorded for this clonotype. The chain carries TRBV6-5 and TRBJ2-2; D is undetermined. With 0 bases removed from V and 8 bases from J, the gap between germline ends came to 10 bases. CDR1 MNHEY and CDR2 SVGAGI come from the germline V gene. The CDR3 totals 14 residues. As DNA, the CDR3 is TGTGCCAGCAGTTACTCGATCGGGTGGGGGGAGCTGTTTTTT. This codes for CASSYSIGWGELFF.

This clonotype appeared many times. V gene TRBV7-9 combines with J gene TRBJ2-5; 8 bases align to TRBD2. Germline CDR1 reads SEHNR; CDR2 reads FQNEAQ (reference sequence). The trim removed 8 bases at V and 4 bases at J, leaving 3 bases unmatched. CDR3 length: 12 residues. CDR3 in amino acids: CASFGGGETQYF. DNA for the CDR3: TGTGCCAGCTTCGGGGGGGGAGAGACCCAGTACTTC.

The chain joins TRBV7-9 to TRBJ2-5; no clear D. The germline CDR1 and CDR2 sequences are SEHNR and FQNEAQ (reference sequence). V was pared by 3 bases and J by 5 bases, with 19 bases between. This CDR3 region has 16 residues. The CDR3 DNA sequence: TGTGCCAGCAGCTTCACACGAAGGGTTGGGAAGGAGACCCAGTACTTC. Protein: CASSFTRRVGKETQYF.

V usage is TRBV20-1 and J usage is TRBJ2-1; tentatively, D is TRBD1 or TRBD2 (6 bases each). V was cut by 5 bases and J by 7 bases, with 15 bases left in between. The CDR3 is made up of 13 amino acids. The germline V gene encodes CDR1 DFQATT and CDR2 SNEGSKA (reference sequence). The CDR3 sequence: CSADVPGANEQFF. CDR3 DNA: TGCAGTGCTGACGTCCCGGGGGCTAATGAGCAGTTCTTC.

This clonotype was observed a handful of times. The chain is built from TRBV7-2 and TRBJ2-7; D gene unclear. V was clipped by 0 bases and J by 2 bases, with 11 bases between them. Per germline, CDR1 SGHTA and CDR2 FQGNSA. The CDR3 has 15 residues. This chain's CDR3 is CASSLALAVTYEQYF. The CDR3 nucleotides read TGTGCCAGCAGCTTAGCGCTGGCAGTTACCTACGAGCAGTACTTC.

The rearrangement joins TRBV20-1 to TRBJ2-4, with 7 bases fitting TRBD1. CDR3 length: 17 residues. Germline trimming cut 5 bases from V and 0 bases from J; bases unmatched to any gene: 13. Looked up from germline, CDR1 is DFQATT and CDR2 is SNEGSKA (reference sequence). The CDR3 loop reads CSAGIRDRSLAKNIQYF. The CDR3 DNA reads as TGCAGTGCTGGAATCCGGGACAGATCACTAGCCAAAAACATTCAGTACTTC.